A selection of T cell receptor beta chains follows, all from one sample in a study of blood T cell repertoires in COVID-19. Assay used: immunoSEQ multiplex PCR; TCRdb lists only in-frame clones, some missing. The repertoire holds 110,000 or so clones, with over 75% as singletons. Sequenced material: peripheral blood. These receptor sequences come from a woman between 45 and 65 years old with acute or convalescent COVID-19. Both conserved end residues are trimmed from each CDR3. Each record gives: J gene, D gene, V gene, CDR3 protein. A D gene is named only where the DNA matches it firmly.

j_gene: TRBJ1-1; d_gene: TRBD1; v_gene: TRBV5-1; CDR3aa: ASRDTGDYTEAF
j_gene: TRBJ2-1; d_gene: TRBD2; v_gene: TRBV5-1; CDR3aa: ASSPPGSGLNNEQF
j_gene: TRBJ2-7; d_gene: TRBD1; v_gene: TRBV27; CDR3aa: ASSSRDRGLYEQY
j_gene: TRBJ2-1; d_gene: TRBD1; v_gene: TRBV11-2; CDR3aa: ASSRDRGNEQF
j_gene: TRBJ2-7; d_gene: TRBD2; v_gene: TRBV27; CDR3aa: ASSPWTSGGSYEQY
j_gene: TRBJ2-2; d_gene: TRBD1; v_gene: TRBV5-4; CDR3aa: ASSFEQGATGELF
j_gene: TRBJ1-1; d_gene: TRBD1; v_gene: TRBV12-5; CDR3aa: ASGPIRGLPEAF
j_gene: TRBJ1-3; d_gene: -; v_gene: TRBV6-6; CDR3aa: ASSYSSRERNTIY
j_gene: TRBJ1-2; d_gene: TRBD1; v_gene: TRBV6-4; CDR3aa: AKDRGAASSGYT
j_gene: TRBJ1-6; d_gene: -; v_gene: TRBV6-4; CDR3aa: ASRASGLGSPLH
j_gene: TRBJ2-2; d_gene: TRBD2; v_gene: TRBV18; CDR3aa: ASSPPAGRTGELF
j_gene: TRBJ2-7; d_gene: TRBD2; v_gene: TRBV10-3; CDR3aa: AISGGAYEQY
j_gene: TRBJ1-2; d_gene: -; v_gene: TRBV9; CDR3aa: ASSVTGQLNYGYT
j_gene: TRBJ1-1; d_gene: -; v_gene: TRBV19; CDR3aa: ASSPATAGNTEAF
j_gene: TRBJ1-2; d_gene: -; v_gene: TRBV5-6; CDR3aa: ASSLGQSYGYT
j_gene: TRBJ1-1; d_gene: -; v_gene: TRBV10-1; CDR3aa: ASSDAALPNTEAF
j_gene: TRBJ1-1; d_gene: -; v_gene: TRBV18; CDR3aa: ASSPPEGVTGTEAF
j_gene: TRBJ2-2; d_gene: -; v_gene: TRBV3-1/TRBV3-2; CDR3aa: ASSQTGDTGELF
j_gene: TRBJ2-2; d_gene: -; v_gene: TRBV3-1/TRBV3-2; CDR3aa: ASSQVGGAYTGELF
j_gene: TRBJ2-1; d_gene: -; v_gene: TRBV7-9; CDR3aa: ASSASTGDSYNEQF
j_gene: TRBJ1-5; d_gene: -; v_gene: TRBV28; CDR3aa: ASTWSGNQPQH
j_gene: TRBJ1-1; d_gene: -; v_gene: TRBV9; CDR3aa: ASSVPERQAF
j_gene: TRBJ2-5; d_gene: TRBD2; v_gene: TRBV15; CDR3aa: ATSSLPGLAGIVETQY
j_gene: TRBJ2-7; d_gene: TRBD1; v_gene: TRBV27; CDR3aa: ASRPGQGVYEQY
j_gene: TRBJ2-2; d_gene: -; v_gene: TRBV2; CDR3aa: ASNGEAGELF
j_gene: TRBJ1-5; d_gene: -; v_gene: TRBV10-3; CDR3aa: AISPQGIGNQPQH
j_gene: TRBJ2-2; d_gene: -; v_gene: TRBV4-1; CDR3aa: ASSQDLQAGELF
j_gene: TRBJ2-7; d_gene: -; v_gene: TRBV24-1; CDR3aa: ATSDPTAYEQY
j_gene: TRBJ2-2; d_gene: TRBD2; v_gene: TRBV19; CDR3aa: ASKRAGGPGTGELF
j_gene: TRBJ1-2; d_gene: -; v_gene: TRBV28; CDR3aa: ASSLSRVLLGYT
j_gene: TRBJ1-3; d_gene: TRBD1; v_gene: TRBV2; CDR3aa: ASRGAPGQGLESSGNTIY